The clone carrying this TCR beta chain occurred once. The data were produced by immunoSEQ multiplex PCR, yet TCRdb's version contains in-frame clones alone and is incomplete. This table has roughly 2.5 million clones, 85% to 95% appearing once. This sample was included in a study of shared clonotypes between healthy human individuals. Study-level information: A donor's plate count was three for CD4 naive and three for CD4 memory; CD8 naive had two and CD8 memory one.

The CDR3 length is 16 residues. Sequenced sample: naive CD4+ T cells sorted from blood. Subset noted: CD45RA+ positively selected. V usage is TRBV21-1 and J usage is TRBJ1-5; no DNA check was done on the table's D call, TRBD1. TRBV21-1 is tagged as a pseudogene. This clonotype was sampled from a man younger than 35 in good health. CDR3 nucleotides: TGTGCCAGCAGCTCGTCACAGGGGTTGAGCAATCAGCCCCAGCATTTT. It translates to CASSSSQGLSNQPQHF.